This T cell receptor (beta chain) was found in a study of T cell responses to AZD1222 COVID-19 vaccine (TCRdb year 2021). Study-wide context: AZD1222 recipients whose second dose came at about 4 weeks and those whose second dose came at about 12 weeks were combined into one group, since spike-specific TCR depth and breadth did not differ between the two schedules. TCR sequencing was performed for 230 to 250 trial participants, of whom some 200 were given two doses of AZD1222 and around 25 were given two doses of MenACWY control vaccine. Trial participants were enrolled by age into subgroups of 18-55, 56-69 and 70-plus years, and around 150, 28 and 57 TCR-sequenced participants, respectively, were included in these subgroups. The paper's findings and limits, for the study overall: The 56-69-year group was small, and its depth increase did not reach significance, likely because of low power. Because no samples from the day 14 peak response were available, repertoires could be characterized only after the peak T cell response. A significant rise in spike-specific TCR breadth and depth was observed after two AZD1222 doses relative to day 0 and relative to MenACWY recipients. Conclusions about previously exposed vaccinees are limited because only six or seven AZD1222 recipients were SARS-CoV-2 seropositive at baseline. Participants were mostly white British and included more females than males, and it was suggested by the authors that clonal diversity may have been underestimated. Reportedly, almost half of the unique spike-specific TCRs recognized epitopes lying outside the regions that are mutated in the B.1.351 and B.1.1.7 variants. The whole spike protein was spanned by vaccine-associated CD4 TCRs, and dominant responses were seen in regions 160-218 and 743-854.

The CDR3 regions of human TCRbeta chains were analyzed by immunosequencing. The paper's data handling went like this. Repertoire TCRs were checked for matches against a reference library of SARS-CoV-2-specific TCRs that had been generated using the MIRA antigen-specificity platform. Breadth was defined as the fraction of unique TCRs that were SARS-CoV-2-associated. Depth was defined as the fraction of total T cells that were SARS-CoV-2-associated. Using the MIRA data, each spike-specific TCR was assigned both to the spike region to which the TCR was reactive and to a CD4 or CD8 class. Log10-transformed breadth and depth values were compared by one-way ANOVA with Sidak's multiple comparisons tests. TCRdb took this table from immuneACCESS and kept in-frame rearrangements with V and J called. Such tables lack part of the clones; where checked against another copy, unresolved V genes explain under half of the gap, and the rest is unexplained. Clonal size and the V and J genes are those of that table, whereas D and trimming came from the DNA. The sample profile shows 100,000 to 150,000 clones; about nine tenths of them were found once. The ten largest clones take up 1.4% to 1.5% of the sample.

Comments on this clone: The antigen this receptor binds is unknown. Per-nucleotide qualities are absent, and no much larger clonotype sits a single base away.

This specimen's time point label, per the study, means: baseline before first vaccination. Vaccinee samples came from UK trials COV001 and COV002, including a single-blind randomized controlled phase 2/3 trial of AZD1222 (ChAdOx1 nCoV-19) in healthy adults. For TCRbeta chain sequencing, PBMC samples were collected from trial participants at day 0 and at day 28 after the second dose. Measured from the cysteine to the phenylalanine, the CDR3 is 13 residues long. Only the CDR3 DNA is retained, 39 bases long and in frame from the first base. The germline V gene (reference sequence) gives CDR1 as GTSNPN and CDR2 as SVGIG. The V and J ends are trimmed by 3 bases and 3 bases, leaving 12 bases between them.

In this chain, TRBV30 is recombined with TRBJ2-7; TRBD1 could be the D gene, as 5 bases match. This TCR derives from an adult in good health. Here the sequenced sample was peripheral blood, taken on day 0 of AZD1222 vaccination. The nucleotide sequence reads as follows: TGTGCCTGGAGCCTGGGGCTGAGCTACGAGCAGTACTTC. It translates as CAWSLGLSYEQYF.